These T cell receptor beta chains were read from a single sample in a study of CD8+ T cells in alopecia areata. Profiled with immunoSEQ multiplex PCR; TCRdb holds only in-frame clones, not every one. The sample lists about 98,000 clones; under 45% were seen once. Sequencing was performed on CD4+ T cells sorted from blood. These receptors all stem from a human donor with alopecia areata. CDR3s include the opening cysteine and the closing phenylalanine or tryptophan. D genes are given only for firm matches. The size of a clone is reported for some rows only, either as once, few or many, or as a class for expanded clones.

CDR3nt	CDR3aa	v_gene	len	d_gene	abundance	j_gene
TGTGCCAGCAGTTCCGCAGGGATCAACTATGGCTACACCTTC	CASSSAGINYGYTF	TRBV25-1	14	.	.	TRBJ1-2
TGTGCCAGCGGGAAGACAGGAATTTCCTACGAGCAGTACTTC	CASGKTGISYEQYF	TRBV18	14	.	few	TRBJ2-7
TGTGCCAGCAGTGAAATCGTGGGCTCCTACAATGAGCAGTTCTTC	CASSEIVGSYNEQFF	TRBV6-1	15	.	.	TRBJ2-1
TGTGCCTGCCGACAGAACAGGGACTCTTATGGCTACACCTTC	CACRQNRDSYGYTF	TRBV30	14	.	once	TRBJ1-2
TGTGCCTGGCGGGGGGATTACAATGAGCAGTTCTTC	CAWRGDYNEQFF	TRBV30	12	TRBD2	.	TRBJ2-1
TGTGCCAGCAGTCCCGCCCAGACCTTTAAGGAGTTCTTC	CASSPAQTFKEFF	TRBV27	13	.	.	TRBJ2-1
TGCAGCGTTGAAGGGACTAACGGCGAGACCCAGTACTTC	CSVEGTNGETQYF	TRBV29-1	13	.	.	TRBJ2-5
TGTGCCAGCAGTCTTACCAGGGAAGCTAACTATGGCTACACCTTC	CASSLTREANYGYTF	TRBV2	15	.	few	TRBJ1-2
TGCGCCAGCAGCTTGGAGGCGACAGGGACCTACGAGCAGTACTTC	CASSLEATGTYEQYF	TRBV5-1	15	TRBD1	.	TRBJ2-7
TGCAGCGTTGAAAGGGCTATGAACACTGAAGCTTTCTTT	CSVERAMNTEAFF	TRBV29-1	13	.	.	TRBJ1-1
TGCGCCAGCAGCTTGTGGACTAGCGGGAGTGGGGAACCCCCAGATACGCAGTATTTT	CASSLWTSGSGEPPDTQYF	TRBV5-1	19	TRBD2	.	TRBJ2-3
TGTGCCTGGAGTACGGGAATTTATTCTTCGAGCAATCAGCCCCAGCATTTT	CAWSTGIYSSSNQPQHF	TRBV30	17	.	.	TRBJ1-5
TGTGCCAGCAGCGCCGGTTTATCGGGCGGAACTAGCACAGATACGCAGTATTTT	CASSAGLSGGTSTDTQYF	TRBV9	18	.	.	TRBJ2-3
TGTGCCAGCATCCCCGGCGGTCATAACAATGAGCAGTTCTTC	CASIPGGHNNEQFF	TRBV28	14	.	.	TRBJ2-1
TGTGCCAGCAGCCAAATGGACACCCCCGAGGAGACCCAGTACTTC	CASSQMDTPEETQYF	TRBV14	15	.	few	TRBJ2-5
TGTGCCAGCAGTCAACCGGGACAGGCCTACACCTTC	CASSQPGQAYTF	TRBV27	12	TRBD1	.	TRBJ1-2
TGCGCCAGCAGCCTGAATATCAATGAGCAGTTCTTC	CASSLNINEQFF	TRBV5-1	12	.	.	TRBJ2-1
TGTGCCAGCCGCAGGACCCAAAAAAATTCACCCCTCCACTTT	CASRRTQKNSPLHF	TRBV6-5	14	.	.	TRBJ1-6
TGCAGCGTTGCGGGGCCAGGGCAGTACTTC	CSVAGPGQYF	TRBV29-1	10	.	.	TRBJ2-7
TGTGCCAGCAGTCCGACCGGGACCTCCCTAAATGAGCAGTTCTTC	CASSPTGTSLNEQFF	TRBV7-2	15	.	.	TRBJ2-1
TGTGCCAGCAGCTTAGCAGGGGCGACGAGTGGCTACACCTTC	CASSLAGATSGYTF	TRBV11-2	14	.	.	TRBJ1-2
TGTGCCAGCAGTGTTGCTGATACGCAGTATTTT	CASSVADTQYF	TRBV2	11	.	.	TRBJ2-3
TGTGCCAGCAGCTTAGGGGAGAAGCAGTTCTTC	CASSLGEKQFF	TRBV7-8	11	.	few	TRBJ2-1
TGCGCCAGCAGTCTCGGGGCTGGGGAGACCCAGTACTTC	CASSLGAGETQYF	TRBV5-1	13	.	few	TRBJ2-5
TGCAGCGTTCAAAGAGACAGGGGGCCGGGCGAGCAGTACTTC	CSVQRDRGPGEQYF	TRBV29-1	14	TRBD1	.	TRBJ2-7
TGTGCCAGCAGCCCGACCTCGGGACCCCTCAGGCAGCAGTTCTTC	CASSPTSGPLRQQFF	TRBV7-3	15	.	few	TRBJ2-1
TGTGCCAGCAGTTTAGTACAGGACTACGAGCAGTACTTC	CASSLVQDYEQYF	TRBV28	13	.	.	TRBJ2-7
TGCGCCAGCAGCAGGACAGGACCTCCTTCGACAGATACGCAGTATTTT	CASSRTGPPSTDTQYF	TRBV5-1	16	TRBD1	.	TRBJ2-3
TGTGCCAGCAGCTTAGCTAGCGGGAGCGAAGAGACCCAGTACTTC	CASSLASGSEETQYF	TRBV7-9	15	TRBD2	.	TRBJ2-5